This is a list of T cell receptor beta chains from one sample in a study of response to subunit inactivated influenza vaccine. One entry per CDR3 protein, called by TCRdb with MiXCR from the RT-PCR reads. The repertoire holds 650,000 to 800,000 distinct CDR3 sequences, with 18% as singletons. The sample in question was PBMCs from blood, obtained roughly 5 days after vaccination. The receptors shown here come from a man aged 50 to 60 who received an inactivated influenza vaccine. The CDR3 runs from the conserved cysteine through the conserved F or W. The D gene is left open where the match is weak. Clone size is not always given. Where it is, it says once, few, many or a class for expanded clones.

>.|TRBV12-3/TRBV12-4|few|TRBJ2-2
TGTGCCAGCAGTTTCCAACTACAGTACACCGGGGAGCTGTTTTTT
CASSFQLQYTGELFF
>.|TRBV24-1|.|TRBJ2-2
TGTGCCACCAGTGATTTGATGCGTAACACCGGGGAGCTGTTTTTT
CATSDLMRNTGELFF
>TRBD1|TRBV20-1|few|TRBJ1-5
TGCAGTGCTAGAGGGGACAGCGGGGGCAGCTATCAGCCCCAGCATTTT
CSARGDSGGSYQPQHF
>.|TRBV28|many|TRBJ2-7
TGTGCCAGCAGTTTAGCTCATTACGAGCAGTACTTC
CASSLAHYEQYF
>.|TRBV6-5|few|TRBJ2-5
TGTGCCAGCAGTTACATCAGCGGGGAGACCCAGTACTTC
CASSYISGETQYF
>.|TRBV4-3|.|TRBJ2-6
TGCGCCAGCAGCCAAGATGGGGCAGGGACTGGGGCCAACGCCCTGACTTTC
CASSQDGAGTGANALTF
>.|TRBV6-1|.|TRBJ2-7
TGTGCCAGCAGGAACATTGGCTCGGGGGCTGGGGAGCAGTACTTC
CASRNIGSGAGEQYF
>.|TRBV12-3/TRBV12-4|many|TRBJ2-1
TGTGCCAGCAGACTAGATATTTACAATGAGCAGTTCTTC
CASRLDIYNEQFF
>TRBD2|TRBV20-1|few|TRBJ2-5
TGCAGTGCCCCCCTGCTAGCGGGAGTGATGGAGACCCAGTACTTC
CSAPLLAGVMETQYF
>.|TRBV2|few|TRBJ2-2
TGTGCCAGCAGAATAGGACGGGGCTCGAACACCGGGGAGCTGTTTTTT
CASRIGRGSNTGELFF
>.|TRBV12-3/TRBV12-4|few|TRBJ2-1
TGTGCCAGCAGCCCAGGTAGGGGAAGGGGCAATGAGCAGTTCTTC
CASSPGRGRGNEQFF
>.|TRBV7-9|few|TRBJ1-4
TGTGCCAGCAGCTTAGACGGGCGGCGGGACGAAAAACTGTTTTTT
CASSLDGRRDEKLFF
>.|TRBV28|few|TRBJ1-2
TGTGCCAGCATCGGGGGACGAATATATGGCTACACCTTC
CASIGGRIYGYTF
>.|TRBV28|many|TRBJ2-2
TGTGCCAGCAGTTCAGTTACCGGGGAGCTGTTTTTT
CASSSVTGELFF
>.|TRBV28|few|TRBJ1-1
TGTGCCAGCAGATGGTTAAAATATGACATCCACGGCACTGAAGCTTTCTTT
CASRWLKYDIHGTEAFF
>.|TRBV7-2|few|TRBJ2-3
TGTGCCAGCAGCTTAGGGACCCCGGGGTGGCGCACAGATACGCAGTATTTT
CASSLGTPGWRTDTQYF
>.|TRBV10-3|few|TRBJ2-7
TGTGCCATCAGTGAGCGTCAGGGGCCCTACGAGCAGTACTTC
CAISERQGPYEQYF
>.|TRBV20-1|many|TRBJ2-1
TGCAGTGCTAGAGAAAGTAAAGCGTTATACAATGAGCAGTTCTTC
CSARESKALYNEQFF
>.|TRBV5-6|few|TRBJ1-5
TGTGCCAGCAGCTCGGGGGACACCAGCAATCAGCCCCAGCATTTT
CASSSGDTSNQPQHF
>.|TRBV6-1|few|TRBJ1-2
TGTGCCAGCAGTGCCGTTCAGACATCGGGTGGCTACACCTTC
CASSAVQTSGGYTF
>TRBD2|TRBV6-1|.|TRBJ2-5
TGTGCCAGCAGTCGGGCGACCGGGACTAGCGGGAGTAATCAGTACTTC
CASSRATGTSGSNQYF
>.|TRBV27|few|TRBJ2-1
TGTGCCAGTCTATCCGACGGGAGCTCCTACAATGAGCAGTTCTTC
CASLSDGSSYNEQFF
>.|TRBV12-3/TRBV12-4|many|TRBJ2-7
TGTGCCAGCAGTCCCTACGGGACACTTTACGAGCAGTACTTC
CASSPYGTLYEQYF
>TRBD1|TRBV6-1|.|TRBJ2-4
TGTGCCAGCAGCCCGGGACAGGGGGGTTCCAAAAACATTCAGTACTTC
CASSPGQGGSKNIQYF
>TRBD2|TRBV12-3/TRBV12-4|.|TRBJ2-1
TGTGCCAGCAGTCCCCTAGCGGGGGGACCTTCCTACAATGAGCAGTTCTTC
CASSPLAGGPSYNEQFF
>TRBD2|TRBV6-2/TRBV6-3|.|TRBJ2-2
TGTGCCACGGGACTAGCGGGGATGAACACCGGGGAGCTGTTTTTT
CATGLAGMNTGELFF
>.|TRBV7-9|few|TRBJ2-5
TGTGCCAGCAGCCTACTGACAGTCGGAGAGACCCAGTACTTC
CASSLLTVGETQYF
>.|TRBV7-2|many|TRBJ2-1
TGTGCCAGCAGCTTAGCGAGGCGGGACTTCGATGAGCAGTTCTTC
CASSLARRDFDEQFF
>.|TRBV5-5|few|TRBJ2-1
TGTGCCAGCAGCTTGTTCAGGGTCAGGAGGAATGAGCAGTTCTTC
CASSLFRVRRNEQFF
>.|TRBV6-2/TRBV6-3|few|TRBJ1-1
TGTGCCAGCAGTTACCCCTTACGGGGGGCGCGGACTGAAGCTTTCTTT
CASSYPLRGARTEAFF
>.|TRBV24-1|.|TRBJ2-2
TGTGCCACCAGTGAGTTAGGGGCGAACACCGGGGAGCTGTTTTTT
CATSELGANTGELFF
>.|TRBV12-3/TRBV12-4|few|TRBJ2-1
TGTGCCAGCAGTTTCGGCTACAGCAATGAGCAGTTCTTC
CASSFGYSNEQFF
>.|TRBV20-1|few|TRBJ1-1
TGCAGTGCTAGAGCAGGGACGCATAACACTGAAGCTTTCTTT
CSARAGTHNTEAFF
>.|TRBV29-1|few|TRBJ2-7
TGCAGCGTTGAGAGCAGCTCTGACTACGAGCAGTACTTC
CSVESSSDYEQYF
>.|TRBV20-1|few|TRBJ1-1
TGCAGTGCTTGGCCCAGGCCGAACACTGAAGCTTTCTTT
CSAWPRPNTEAFF
>.|TRBV20-1|.|TRBJ2-7
TGCAGTGCTAGAGATGGGCGGGCCTCCTACGAGCAGTACTTC
CSARDGRASYEQYF
>.|TRBV20-1|.|TRBJ1-1
TGCAGTGCTAGAGATGGGGGCGGTGGCACTGAAGCTTTCTTT
CSARDGGGGTEAFF
>.|TRBV7-9|few|TRBJ2-2
TGTGCCAGCAGCCCCCGGAAACAGCCGAACACCGGGGAGCTGTTTTTT
CASSPRKQPNTGELFF
>.|TRBV7-8|.|TRBJ1-3
TGTGCCAGCAGCTTAACCCTACAGGATTTTGGAAACACCATATATTTT
CASSLTLQDFGNTIYF
>.|TRBV20-1|few|TRBJ2-5
TGCAGTGCCGAGAGGCGCCAAGAGACCCAGTACTTC
CSAERRQETQYF
>.|TRBV2|.|TRBJ2-7
TGTGCCAGCAGTGACCGAATCGACGAGCAGTACTTC
CASSDRIDEQYF
>.|TRBV7-2|.|TRBJ1-2
TGTGCCAGCAGCTACCCGGGGGATTCGATCTATGGCTACACCTTC
CASSYPGDSIYGYTF